The clone carrying this T cell receptor (beta chain) was seen ten or more times. Antigen specificity is unknown. Preparation of the TCRbeta library used unique molecular identifiers. Using its own MiXCR run on the PCR reads, TCRdb lists one record per CDR3 protein. The sample includes around 17,000 distinct CDR3 sequences, about 5.3% of them seen just once. The data originate from a study of T-cell reconstitution after alpha-beta-depleted transplantation in children. Study-wide points: Among T cells one year after transplant, newly produced cells accounted for most counts and diversity.

The sequence was collected from a boy aged 10-17 years with acute lymphoblastic leukemia, due to receive a stem cell transplant. The sample here was PBMCs, taken before TCRalphabeta/CD19-depleted stem cell transplant.

The CDR3 DNA reads TGTGCCAGCAGCTTGAGGGGCTATGGCTACACCTTC. The encoded protein is CASSLRGYGYTF. The J gene is TRBJ1-2, the V gene TRBV7-9, with D tentatively TRBD1 (5 bases). The V end lost 3 bases, the J end lost 4 bases, and 6 bases lay between the germline ends. CDR1 is SEHNR, CDR2 FQNEAQ, per germline (reference sequence). This CDR3 region has 12 residues. The complete variable domain, with remaining parts taken from reference TRBV7-9 and TRBJ1-2, reads DTGVSQNPRHKITKRGQNVTFRCDPISEHNRLYWYRQTLGQGPEFLTYFQNEAQLEKSRLLSDRFSAERPKGSFSTLEIQRTEQGDSAMYLCASSLRGYGYTFGSGTRLTVV.